Listed below are T cell receptor beta chains from one sample, sequenced in a study of response to subunit inactivated influenza vaccine. TCRdb ran MiXCR on the RT-PCR reads and lists one entry per CDR3 protein. Here the sample spans 700,000 to 800,000 distinct CDR3 sequences, approximately 18% being singletons. This sample comprised PBMCs from blood, obtained around 5 days after vaccination. Receptors originate from a man aged 50-60 years who received an inactivated influenza vaccine. Both conserved end residues are part of each CDR3. Each record gives: D gene, V gene, clone size, CDR3 length, J gene, CDR3 protein, CDR3 DNA. The D gene is left open where the match is weak. Not all rows give a size; the values are once, few, many and, for expanded clones, a class.

TRBD1	TRBV7-2	NA	16	TRBJ1-1	CASSLAGTGVNTEAFF	TGTGCCAGCAGCTTAGCAGGGACAGGAGTGAACACTGAAGCTTTCTTT
NA	TRBV12-3/TRBV12-4	few	15	TRBJ2-3	CASSFRLAPGDTQYF	TGTGCCAGCAGTTTTAGGCTAGCGCCTGGAGATACGCAGTATTTT
NA	TRBV4-3	NA	15	TRBJ1-2	CASSQVVGDFYGYTF	TGCGCCAGCAGCCAAGTAGTTGGGGATTTCTATGGCTACACCTTC
TRBD1	TRBV20-1	few	13	TRBJ1-1	CSACRTGNTEAFF	TGCAGTGCTTGCAGGACAGGGAACACTGAAGCTTTCTTT
NA	TRBV4-1	NA	15	TRBJ2-2	CASSQVLGDTGELFF	TGCGCCAGCAGCCAAGTTCTGGGGGACACCGGGGAGCTGTTTTTT
TRBD2	TRBV10-3	NA	13	TRBJ2-5	CATEAGGRETQYF	TGTGCCACAGAAGCGGGAGGGAGGGAGACCCAGTACTTC
TRBD1	TRBV29-1	few	14	TRBJ1-2	CSVVSGTGGYGYTF	TGCAGCGTTGTATCCGGGACAGGGGGCTATGGCTACACCTTC
NA	TRBV19	many	14	TRBJ2-1	CASSGLDSYNEQFF	TGTGCCAGTAGTGGACTCGACAGCTACAATGAGCAGTTCTTC
NA	TRBV5-5	few	15	TRBJ2-7	CASSLAATGPYEQYF	TGTGCCAGCAGCTTGGCCGCTACCGGGCCCTACGAGCAGTACTTC
NA	TRBV3-1	NA	15	TRBJ1-2	CASSPPGWPYYGYTF	TGTGCCAGCAGCCCCCCGGGCTGGCCTTACTATGGCTACACCTTC